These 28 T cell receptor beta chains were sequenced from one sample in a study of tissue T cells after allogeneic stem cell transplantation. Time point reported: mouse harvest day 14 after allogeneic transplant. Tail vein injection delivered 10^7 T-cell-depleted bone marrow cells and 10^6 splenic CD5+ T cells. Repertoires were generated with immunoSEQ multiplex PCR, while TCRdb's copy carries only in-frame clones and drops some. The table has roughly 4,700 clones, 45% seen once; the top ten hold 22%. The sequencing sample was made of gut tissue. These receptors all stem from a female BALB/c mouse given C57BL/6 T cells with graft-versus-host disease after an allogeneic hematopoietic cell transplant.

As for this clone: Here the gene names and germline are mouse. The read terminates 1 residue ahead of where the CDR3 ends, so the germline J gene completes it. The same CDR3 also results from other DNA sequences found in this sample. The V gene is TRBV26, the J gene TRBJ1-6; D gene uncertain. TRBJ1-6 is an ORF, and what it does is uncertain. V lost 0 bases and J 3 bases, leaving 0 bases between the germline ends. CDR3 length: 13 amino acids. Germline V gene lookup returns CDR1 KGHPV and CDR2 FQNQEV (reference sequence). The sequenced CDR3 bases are TGTGCCAGCAGTCTGTCCTATAATTCGCCCCTCTAC. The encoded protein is CASSLSYNSPLY. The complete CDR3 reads CASSLSYNSPLYF.

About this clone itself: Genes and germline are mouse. CDR3 amino acids: CASSLGTGDTGQLYF. The sequenced part of the CDR3 DNA is TGTGCCAGCAGTCTGGGGACAGGGGACACCGGGCAGCTCTAC. The chain has TRBV26 and TRBJ2-2, with TRBD1 identical over 10 bases. Read data end 1 residue before the CDR3 end; the end is taken from the germline J gene. Germline assignment: CDR1 KGHPV and CDR2 FQNQEV (reference sequence). With V trimmed by 2 bases and J by 3 bases, 0 bases remained unmatched. The CDR3 loop spans 15 amino acids.

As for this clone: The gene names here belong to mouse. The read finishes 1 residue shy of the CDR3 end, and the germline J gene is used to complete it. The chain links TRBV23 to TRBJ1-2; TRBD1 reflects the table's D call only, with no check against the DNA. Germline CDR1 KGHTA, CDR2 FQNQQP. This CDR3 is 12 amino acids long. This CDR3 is CSSSLRDSDYTF. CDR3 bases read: TGCTCCAGCAGTCTCAGGGACTCCGACTACACC.

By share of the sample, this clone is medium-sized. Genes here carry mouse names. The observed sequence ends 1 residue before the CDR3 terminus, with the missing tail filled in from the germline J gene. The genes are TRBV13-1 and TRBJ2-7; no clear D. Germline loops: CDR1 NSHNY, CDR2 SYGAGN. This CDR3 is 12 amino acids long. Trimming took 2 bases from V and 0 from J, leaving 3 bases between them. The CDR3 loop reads CASSDNSYEQYF. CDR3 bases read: TGTGCCAGCAGTGACAACTCCTATGAACAGTAC.

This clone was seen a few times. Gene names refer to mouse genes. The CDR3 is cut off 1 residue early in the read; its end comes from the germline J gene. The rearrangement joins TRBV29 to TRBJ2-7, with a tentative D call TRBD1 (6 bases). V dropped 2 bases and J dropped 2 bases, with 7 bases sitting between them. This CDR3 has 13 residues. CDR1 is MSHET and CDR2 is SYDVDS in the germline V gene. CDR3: CASSLGDTYEQYF. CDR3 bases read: TGTGCTAGCAGTTTAGGGGACACCTATGAACAGTAC.

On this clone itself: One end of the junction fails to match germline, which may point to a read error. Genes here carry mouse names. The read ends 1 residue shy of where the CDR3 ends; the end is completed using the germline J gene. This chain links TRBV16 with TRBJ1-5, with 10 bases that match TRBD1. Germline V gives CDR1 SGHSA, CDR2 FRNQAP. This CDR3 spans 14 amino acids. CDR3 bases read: TGTGCCAGCAGGCCCGGGACAGGGGTACAGGCTCCGCTT. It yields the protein CASRPGTGVQAPL. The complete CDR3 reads CASRPGTGVQAPLF.

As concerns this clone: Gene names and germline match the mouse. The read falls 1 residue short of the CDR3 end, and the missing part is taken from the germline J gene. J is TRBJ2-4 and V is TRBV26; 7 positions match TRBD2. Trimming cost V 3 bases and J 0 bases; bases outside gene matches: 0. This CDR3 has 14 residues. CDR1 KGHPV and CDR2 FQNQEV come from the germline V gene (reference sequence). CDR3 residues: CASSLWGSQNTLYF. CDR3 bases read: TGTGCCAGCAGTCTCTGGGGGAGTCAAAACACCTTGTAC.

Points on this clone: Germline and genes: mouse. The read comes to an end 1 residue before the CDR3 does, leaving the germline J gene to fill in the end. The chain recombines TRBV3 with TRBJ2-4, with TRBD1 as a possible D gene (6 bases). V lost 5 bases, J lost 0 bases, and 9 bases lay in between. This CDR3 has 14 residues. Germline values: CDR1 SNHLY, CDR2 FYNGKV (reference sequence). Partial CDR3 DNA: TGTGCCAGCAGCATAGGGACAAGTCAAAACACCTTGTAC. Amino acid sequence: CASSIGTSQNTLY. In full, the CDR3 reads CASSIGTSQNTLYF.

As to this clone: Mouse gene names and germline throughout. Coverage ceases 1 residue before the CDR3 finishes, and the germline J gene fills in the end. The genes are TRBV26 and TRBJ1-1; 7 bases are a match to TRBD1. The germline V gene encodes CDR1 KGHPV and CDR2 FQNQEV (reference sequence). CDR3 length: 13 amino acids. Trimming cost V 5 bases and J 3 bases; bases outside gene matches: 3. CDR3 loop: CASSGDRHTEVFF. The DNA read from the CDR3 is TGTGCCAGCAGTGGGGACAGACACACAGAAGTCTTC.

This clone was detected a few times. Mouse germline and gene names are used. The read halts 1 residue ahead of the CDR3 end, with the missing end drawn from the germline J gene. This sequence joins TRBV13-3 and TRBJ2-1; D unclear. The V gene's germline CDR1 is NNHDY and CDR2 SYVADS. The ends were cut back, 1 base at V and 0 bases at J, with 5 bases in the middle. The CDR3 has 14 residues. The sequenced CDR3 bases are TGTGCCAGCAGTGATCGATATAACTATGCTGAGCAGTTC. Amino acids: CASSDRYNYAEQF. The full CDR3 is CASSDRYNYAEQFF.

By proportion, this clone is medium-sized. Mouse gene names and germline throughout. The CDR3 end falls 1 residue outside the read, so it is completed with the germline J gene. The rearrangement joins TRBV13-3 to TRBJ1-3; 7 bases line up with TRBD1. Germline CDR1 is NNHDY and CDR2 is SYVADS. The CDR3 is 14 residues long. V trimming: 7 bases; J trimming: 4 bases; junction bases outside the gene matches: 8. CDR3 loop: CASGLTGRGNTLYF. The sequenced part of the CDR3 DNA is TGTGCCAGCGGCCTGACAGGGAGAGGAAATACGCTCTAT.

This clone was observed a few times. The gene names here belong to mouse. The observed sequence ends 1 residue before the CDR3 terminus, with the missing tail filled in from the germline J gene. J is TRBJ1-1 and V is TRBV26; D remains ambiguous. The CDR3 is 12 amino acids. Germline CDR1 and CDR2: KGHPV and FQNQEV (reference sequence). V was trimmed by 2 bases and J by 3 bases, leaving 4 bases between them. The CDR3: CASSLADTEVFF. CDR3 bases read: TGTGCCAGCAGTCTGGCAGACACAGAAGTCTTC.

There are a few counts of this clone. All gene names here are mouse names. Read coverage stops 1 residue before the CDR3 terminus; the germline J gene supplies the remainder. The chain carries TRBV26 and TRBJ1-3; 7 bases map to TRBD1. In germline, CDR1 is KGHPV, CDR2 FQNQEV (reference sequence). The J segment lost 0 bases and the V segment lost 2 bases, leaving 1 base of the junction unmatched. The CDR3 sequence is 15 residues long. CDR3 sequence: CASSLGTASGNTLYF. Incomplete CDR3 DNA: TGTGCCAGCAGTCTGGGGACAGCTTCTGGAAATACGCTCTAT. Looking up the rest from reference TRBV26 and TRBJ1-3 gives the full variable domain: NSKVIQTPRYLVKGQGQKAKMRCIPEKGHPVVFWYQQNKNNEFKFLINFQNQEVLQQIDMTEKRFSAECPSNSPCSLEIQSSEAGDSALYLCASSLGTASGNTLYFGEGSRLIVV.

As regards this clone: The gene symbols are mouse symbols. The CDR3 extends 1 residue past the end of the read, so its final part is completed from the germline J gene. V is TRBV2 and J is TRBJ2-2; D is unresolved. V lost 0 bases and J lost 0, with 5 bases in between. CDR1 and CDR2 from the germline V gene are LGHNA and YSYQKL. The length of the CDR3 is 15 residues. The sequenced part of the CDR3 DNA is TGTGCCAGCAGCCAAGAAACTGCAAACACCGGGCAGCTCTAC. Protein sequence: CASSQETANTGQLY. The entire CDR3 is CASSQETANTGQLYF.

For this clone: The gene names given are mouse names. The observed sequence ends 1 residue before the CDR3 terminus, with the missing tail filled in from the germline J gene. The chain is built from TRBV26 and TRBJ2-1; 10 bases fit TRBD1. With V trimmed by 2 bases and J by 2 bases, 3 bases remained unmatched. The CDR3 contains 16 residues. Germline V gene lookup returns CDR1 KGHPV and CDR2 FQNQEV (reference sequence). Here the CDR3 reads CASSLRGTGDYAEQFF. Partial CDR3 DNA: TGTGCCAGCAGTCTGAGAGGGACAGGGGACTATGCTGAGCAGTTC.

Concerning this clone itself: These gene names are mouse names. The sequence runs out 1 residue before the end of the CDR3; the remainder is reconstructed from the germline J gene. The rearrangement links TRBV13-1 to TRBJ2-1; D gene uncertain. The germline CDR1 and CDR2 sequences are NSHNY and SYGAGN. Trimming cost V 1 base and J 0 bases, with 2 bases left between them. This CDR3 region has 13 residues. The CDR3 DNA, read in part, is TGTGCCAGCAGTGATCCTAACTATGCTGAGCAGTTC. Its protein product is CASSDPNYAEQF. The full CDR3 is CASSDPNYAEQFF.

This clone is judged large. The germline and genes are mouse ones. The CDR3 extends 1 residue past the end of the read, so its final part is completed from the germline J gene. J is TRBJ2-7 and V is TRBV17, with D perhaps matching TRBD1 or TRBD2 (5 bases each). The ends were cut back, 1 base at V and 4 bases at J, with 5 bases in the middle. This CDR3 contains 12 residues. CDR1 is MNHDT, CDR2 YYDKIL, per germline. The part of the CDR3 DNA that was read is TGTGCTAGCAGTAGAGGGGGGTATGAACAGTAC. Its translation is CASSRGGYEQY. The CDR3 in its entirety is CASSRGGYEQYF.

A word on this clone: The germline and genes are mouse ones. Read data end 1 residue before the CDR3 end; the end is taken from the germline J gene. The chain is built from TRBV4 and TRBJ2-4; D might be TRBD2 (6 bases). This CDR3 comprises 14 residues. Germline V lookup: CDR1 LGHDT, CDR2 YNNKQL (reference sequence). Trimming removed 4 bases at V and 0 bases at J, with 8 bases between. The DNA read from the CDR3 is TGTGCCAGCAGCTTACTGGGTAGTCAAAACACCTTGTAC. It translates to CASSLLGSQNTLY. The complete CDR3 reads CASSLLGSQNTLYF.

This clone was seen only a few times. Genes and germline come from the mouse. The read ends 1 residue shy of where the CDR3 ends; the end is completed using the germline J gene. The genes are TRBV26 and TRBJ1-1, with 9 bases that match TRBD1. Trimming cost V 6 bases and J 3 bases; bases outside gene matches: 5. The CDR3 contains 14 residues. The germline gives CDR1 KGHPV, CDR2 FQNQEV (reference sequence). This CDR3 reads CASRPGQGDTEVFF. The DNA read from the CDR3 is TGTGCCAGCAGGCCGGGACAGGGAGACACAGAAGTCTTC.

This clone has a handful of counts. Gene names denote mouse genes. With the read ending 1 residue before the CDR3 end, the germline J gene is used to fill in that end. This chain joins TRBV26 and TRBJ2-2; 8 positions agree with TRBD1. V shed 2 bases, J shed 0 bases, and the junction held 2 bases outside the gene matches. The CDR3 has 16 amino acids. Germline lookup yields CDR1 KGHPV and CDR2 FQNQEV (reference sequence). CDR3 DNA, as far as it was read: TGTGCCAGCAGTCTGGGACAGGGCACAAACACCGGGCAGCTCTAC. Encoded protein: CASSLGQGTNTGQLY. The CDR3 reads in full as CASSLGQGTNTGQLYF.

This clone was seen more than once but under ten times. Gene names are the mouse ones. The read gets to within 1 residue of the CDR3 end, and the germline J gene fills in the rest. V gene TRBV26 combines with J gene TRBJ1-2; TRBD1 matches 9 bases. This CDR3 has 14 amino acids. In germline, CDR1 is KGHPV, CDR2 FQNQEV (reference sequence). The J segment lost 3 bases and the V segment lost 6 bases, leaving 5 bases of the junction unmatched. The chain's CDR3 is CASRWTGVDSDYTF. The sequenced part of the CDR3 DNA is TGTGCCAGCAGGTGGACAGGGGTGGACTCCGACTACACC.

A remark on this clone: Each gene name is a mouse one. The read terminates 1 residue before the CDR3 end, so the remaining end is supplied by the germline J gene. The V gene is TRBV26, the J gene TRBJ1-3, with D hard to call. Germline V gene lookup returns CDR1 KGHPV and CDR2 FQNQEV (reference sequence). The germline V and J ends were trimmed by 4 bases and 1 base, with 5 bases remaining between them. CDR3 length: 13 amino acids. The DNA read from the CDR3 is TGTGCCAGCAGTCCTCGCTCTGGAAATACGCTCTAT. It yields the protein CASSPRSGNTLY. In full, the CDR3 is CASSPRSGNTLYF.

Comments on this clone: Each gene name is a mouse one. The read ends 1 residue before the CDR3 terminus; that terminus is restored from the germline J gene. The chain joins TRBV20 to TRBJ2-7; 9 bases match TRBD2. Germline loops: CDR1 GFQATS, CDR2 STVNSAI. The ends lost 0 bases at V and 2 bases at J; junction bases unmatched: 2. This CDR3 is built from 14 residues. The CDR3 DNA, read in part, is TGTGGTGCTAGGGACTGGGGGGGGACCTATGAACAGTAC. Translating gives CGARDWGGTYEQY. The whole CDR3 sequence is CGARDWGGTYEQYF.

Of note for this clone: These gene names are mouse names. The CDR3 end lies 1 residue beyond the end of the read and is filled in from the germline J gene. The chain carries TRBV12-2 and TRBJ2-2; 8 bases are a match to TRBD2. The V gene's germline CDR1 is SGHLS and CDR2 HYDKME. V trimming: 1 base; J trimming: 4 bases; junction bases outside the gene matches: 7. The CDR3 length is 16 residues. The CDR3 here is CASSLGLGGGTGQLYF. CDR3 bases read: TGTGCCAGCTCTCTTGGACTGGGAGGGGGCACCGGGCAGCTCTAC. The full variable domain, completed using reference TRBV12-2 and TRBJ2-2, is NSGVVQSPRYIIKGKGERSILKCIPISGHLSVAWYQQTQGQELKFFIQHYDKMERDKGNLPSRFSVQQFDDYHSEMNMSALELEDSAVYFCASSLGLGGGTGQLYFGEGSKLTVL.

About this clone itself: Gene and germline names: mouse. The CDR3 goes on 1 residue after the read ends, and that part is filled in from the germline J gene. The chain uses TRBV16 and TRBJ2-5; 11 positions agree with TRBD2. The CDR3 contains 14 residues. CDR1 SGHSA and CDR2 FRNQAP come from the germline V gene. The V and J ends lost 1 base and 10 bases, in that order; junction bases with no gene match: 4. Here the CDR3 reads CASSLAGTGGPQYF. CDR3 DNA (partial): TGTGCAAGCAGCTTAGCTGGGACTGGGGGACCCCAGTAC.

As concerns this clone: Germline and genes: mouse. The CDR3 bases that were read are TGTGCCAGCAGTATGGGGGACAGAACTAGTCAAAACACCTTGTAC. This sequence encodes CASSMGDRTSQNTLY. The whole CDR3 reads CASSMGDRTSQNTLYF. The rearrangement links TRBV19 to TRBJ2-4, with 7 bases fitting TRBD1. The read comes to an end 1 residue before the CDR3 does, leaving the germline J gene to fill in the end. Trimming cost V 2 bases and J 0 bases; bases outside gene matches: 6. CDR3 length: 16 residues. Germline CDR1 and CDR2: FNHDT and SITEND (reference sequence).

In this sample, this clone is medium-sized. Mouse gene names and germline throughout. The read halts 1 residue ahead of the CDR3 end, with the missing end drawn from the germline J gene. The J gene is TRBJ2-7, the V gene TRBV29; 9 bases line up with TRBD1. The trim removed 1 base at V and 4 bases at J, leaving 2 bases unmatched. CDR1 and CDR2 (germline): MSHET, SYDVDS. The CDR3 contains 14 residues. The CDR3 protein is CASSLWGTGYEQYF. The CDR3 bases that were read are TGTGCTAGCAGTTTATGGGGGACAGGGTATGAACAGTAC.

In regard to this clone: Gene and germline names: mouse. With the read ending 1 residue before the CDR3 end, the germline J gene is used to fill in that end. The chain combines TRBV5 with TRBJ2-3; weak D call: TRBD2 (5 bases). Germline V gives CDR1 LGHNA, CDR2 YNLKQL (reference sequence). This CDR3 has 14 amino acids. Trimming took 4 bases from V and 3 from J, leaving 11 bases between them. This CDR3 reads CASSLRTYAETLYF. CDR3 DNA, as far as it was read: TGTGCCAGCAGCCTCCGGACTTACGCAGAAACGCTGTAT.